Included here is one T cell receptor (beta chain) sequence, with context. Antigen: not known. The data derive from a study of graft-versus-host responses after intestinal transplantation. Study as a whole: Induction with anti-thymocyte globulin, then tacrolimus and steroids for 2 to 3 years, was given to all recipients. Study-level results: Circulating GvH clones peaking coincided with falling HvG clones soon after transplant.

The CDR3 totals 15 residues. V gave up 6 bases and J gave up 2 bases; unmatched junction bases: 4. The V gene's germline CDR1 is SNHLY and CDR2 FYNNEI. Some clones are missing from TCRdb's copy, which holds only in-frame ones; the method was immunoSEQ multiplex PCR. The data show approximately 130,000 clones, more than 80% seen once. The chain carries TRBV2 and TRBJ2-3, with 11 nucleotides matching TRBD2. The origin of this receptor is a human donor who received an intestinal transplant. The material was unstimulated CD4+ T cells sorted from spleen or lymph node cells, obtained before intestinal transplant. The CDR3 nucleotides read TGTGCCAGCAGAGTACTAGCGGGGGACACAGATACGCAGTATTTT. The encoded protein is CASRVLAGDTDTQYF.